This T cell receptor (beta chain) was retrieved from a study of shared T cell receptors in the human thymus (dated by TCRdb to 2020 to 2023). With respect to the entire study: The study examined how the human thymus generates shared, self-reactive T-cell receptor alpha chains.

The method behind the library was the immunoSEQ multiplex PCR assay. TCRdb provides this immuneACCESS table in a form limited to in-frame rearrangements. Some clones are lacking; in checked studies, under half of them reflect an unresolved V gene, and why the rest are absent is not known. For this sample there are some 700,000 clones; 80% to 90% appear just once. In total, the top ten clones hold 0.008% to 0.011% of the sample. Details on this clone: No cognate antigen has been identified for it. No clone much larger than this one lies a single base away; base qualities are absent.

These records were also assigned to another study, of human thymus T cells. According to the second study: The donors were immunologically healthy infants in Finland who had open corrective cardiac surgery for congenital heart defects. Thymus tissue was collected as surgical resects that were removed during corrective cardiac surgery. Both the thymic and the peripheral blood repertoires appeared to show biased V and J gene segment usage. The related research reported highly overlapping thymic TCR repertoires among unrelated individuals. The study used under 10 infant thymus samples plus four related peripheral blood samples to characterize TCR alpha and beta repertoires. The cohort included six male and a couple of female infants, with donor ages spanning 7 to 244 days. Thymocytes were released mechanically from tissue and stored at -70 °C as pellets of roughly 9-32 million cells. A QIAsymphony instrument was used to extract genomic DNA from frozen cell pellets. The immunoSEQ multiplex PCR assay was used to amplify the TCRB and TCRAD loci from a standardized amount of quality-controlled genomic DNA. The V(D)J region was spanned by amplicons of a length sufficient to cover the CDR3 and to identify V and J genes. The amplicons were sequenced on an Illumina platform via the commercial immunoSEQ service. Primer bias and sequencing errors were corrected using previously described methods, and TCRAD and TCRB definitions followed the IMGT database. immunoSEQ Analyzer 3.0 and VDJTools were used for repertoire analysis, which covered basic statistics, V/J segment usage, diversity estimates, rarefaction and pairwise overlap. To estimate diversity, the Chao1, ChaoE, Efron-Thisted, Shannon and inverse Simpson indices were applied, and diversity was also estimated on datasets down-sampled to the smallest sample. Repertoire overlap used strict matching of CDR3 nucleotide sequence, V gene and J gene, with Jaccard-based multidimensional scaling clustering. On average, thymus samples gave 750,000 to 950,000 unique TCRB clonotypes, whereas blood samples gave about 84,000.

Sequencing was done on a sample of thymocytes. The sequence derives from a girl under three years old with a congenital heart defect. Donor details come from another sample of the same person, matched by shared clones.

For the CDR3, the sequence is CASNGGPDYGYTF. The sequenced DNA is TGTGCCAGTAACGGCGGGCCGGACTATGGCTACACCTTC. This sequence uses TRBV19 and TRBJ1-2, with no confident D gene call. V is cut by 7 bases and J by 3 bases, and the space between the germline ends is 12 bases. The germline V gene (reference sequence) provides CDR1 LNHDA and CDR2 SQIVND. The CDR3 numbers 13 residues from cysteine through phenylalanine. Solely the CDR3 DNA is kept, with 39 bases framed from the first base.